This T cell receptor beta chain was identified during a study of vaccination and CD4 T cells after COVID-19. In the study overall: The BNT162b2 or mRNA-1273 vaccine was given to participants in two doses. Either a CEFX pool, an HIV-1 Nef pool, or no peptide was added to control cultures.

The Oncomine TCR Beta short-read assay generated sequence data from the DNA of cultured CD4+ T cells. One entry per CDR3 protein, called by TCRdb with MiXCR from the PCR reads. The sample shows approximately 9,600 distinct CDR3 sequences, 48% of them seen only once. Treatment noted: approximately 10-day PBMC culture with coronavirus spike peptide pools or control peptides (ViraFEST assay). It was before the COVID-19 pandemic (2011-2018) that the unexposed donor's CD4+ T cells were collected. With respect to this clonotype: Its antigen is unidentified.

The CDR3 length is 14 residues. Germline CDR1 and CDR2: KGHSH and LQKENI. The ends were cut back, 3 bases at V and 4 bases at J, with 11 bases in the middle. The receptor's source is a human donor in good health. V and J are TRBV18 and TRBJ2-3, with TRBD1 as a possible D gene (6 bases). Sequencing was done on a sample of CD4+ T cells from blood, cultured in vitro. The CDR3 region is CASSPGSGADTQYF. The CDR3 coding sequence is TGTGCCAGCTCACCGGGTTCAGGGGCAGATACGCAGTATTTT.